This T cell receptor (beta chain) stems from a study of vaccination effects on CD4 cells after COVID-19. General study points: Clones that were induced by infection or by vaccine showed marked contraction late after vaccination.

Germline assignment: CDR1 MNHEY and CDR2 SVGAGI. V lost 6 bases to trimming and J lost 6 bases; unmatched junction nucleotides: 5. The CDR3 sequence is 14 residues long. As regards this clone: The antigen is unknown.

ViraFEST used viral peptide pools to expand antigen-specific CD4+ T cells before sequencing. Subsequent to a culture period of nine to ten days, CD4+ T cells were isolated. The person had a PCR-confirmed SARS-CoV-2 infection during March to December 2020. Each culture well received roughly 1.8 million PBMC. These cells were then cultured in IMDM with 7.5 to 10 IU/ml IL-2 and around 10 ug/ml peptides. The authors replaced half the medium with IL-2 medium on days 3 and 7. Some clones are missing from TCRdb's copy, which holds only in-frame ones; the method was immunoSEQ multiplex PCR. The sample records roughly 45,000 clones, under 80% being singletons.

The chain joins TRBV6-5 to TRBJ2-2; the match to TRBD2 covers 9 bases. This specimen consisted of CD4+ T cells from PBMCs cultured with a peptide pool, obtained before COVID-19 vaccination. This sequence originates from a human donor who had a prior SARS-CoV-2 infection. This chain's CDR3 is CASRGLAWAGELFF. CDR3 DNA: TGTGCCAGCAGGGGACTAGCTTGGGCCGGGGAGCTGTTTTTT.